A single T cell receptor (beta chain) is shown here with its context. The antigen it recognizes is unknown. One base away there is no much larger clone; base qualities are not given. These data belong to a study of control samples from healthy donors and cancer patients (dated by TCRdb to 2019 to 2021). Including the terminal cysteine and phenylalanine, the CDR3 comprises 15 residues. The CDR3 DNA has 45 bases and is translated from base 1. Trimming removed 6 bases from V and 1 base from J, leaving 12 bases between the germline ends. CDR1 and CDR2, looked up from the germline V gene, are MDHEN and SYDVKM. Library creation used the immunoSEQ multiplex PCR assay. This is the immuneACCESS table as TCRdb keeps it, with only in-frame sequences that have V and J called. A part of the clones is gone; compared with another copy, unresolved V genes explain less than half, and the rest is unexplained. For this sample the table gives 200,000 to 250,000 clones, of which 90% to 95% were detected only once. About 1.6% of the sample belongs to the ten largest clones.

The TCR was taken from a middle-aged man in good health. This receptor chain uses TRBV28 and TRBJ2-2, with the identity of the D gene unclear. The sequenced sample was blood. In nucleotides, the sequence is TGTGCCAGCAGCTATGGGTCGAAGAACACCGGGGAGCTGTTTTTT. It codes for CASSYGSKNTGELFF.